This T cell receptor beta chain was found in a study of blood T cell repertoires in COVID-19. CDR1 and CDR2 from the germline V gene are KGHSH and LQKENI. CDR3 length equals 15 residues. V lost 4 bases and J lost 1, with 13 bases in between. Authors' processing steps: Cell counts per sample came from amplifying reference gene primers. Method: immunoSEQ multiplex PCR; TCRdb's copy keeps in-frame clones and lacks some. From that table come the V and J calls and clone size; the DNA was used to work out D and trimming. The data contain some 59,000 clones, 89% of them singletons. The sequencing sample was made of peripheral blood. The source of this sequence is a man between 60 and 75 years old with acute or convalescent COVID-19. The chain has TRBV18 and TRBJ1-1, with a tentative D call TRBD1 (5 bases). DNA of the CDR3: TGTGCCAGCTCACGGGGCAGCCCTGGGAACACTGAAGCTTTCTTT. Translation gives CASSRGSPGNTEAFF.